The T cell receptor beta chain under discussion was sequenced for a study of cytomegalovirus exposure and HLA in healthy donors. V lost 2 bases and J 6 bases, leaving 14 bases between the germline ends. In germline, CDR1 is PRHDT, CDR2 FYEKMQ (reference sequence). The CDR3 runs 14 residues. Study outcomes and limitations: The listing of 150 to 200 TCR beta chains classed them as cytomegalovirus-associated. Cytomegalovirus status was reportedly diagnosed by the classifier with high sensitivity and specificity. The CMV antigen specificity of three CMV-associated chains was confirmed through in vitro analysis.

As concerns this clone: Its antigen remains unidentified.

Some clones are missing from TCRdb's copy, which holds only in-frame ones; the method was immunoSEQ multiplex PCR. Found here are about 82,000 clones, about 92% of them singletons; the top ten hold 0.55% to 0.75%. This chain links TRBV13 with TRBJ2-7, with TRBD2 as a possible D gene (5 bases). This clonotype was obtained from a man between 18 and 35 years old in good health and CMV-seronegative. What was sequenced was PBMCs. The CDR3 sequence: CASSLSTEGGEQYF. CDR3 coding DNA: TGTGCCAGCAGCTTAAGTACAGAAGGAGGCGAGCAGTACTTC.